This T cell receptor beta chain was retrieved from a study of a mutant IDH1 vaccine in newly diagnosed glioma. Libraries were prepared by immunoSEQ multiplex PCR; TCRdb keeps only in-frame clonotypes and omits some of them. The profile shows 50,000 to 70,000 clones, 87% of them singletons. The V gene's germline CDR1 is LNHDA and CDR2 SQIVND (reference sequence). The CDR3 consists of 15 residues. Trimming removed 4 bases at V and 9 bases at J, with 19 bases between. The time point was: week 23, last vaccination. Every single dose of the vaccine, 300 ug of mutant IDH1 20-mer peptide, came with topical imiquimod. Details on this clone: Its specificity is unknown.

This clonotype was obtained from a middle-aged man with glioma. The source was PBMCs, collected from a glioma patient whose treatment included an IDH1 peptide vaccine. The chain combines TRBV19 with TRBJ1-5; weak D call: TRBD1 (6 bases). The CDR3 reads CASSRGQAPSGPQHF. CDR3 coding DNA: TGTGCCAGTAGTAGGGGGCAGGCGCCCTCGGGGCCCCAGCATTTT.